Each of the 9 T cell receptor beta chains below was sequenced from the same sample in a study of blood T cell repertoires in COVID-19. The repertoire was sequenced with immunoSEQ multiplex PCR; TCRdb's copy has only in-frame clones and lacks some. The data contain some 220,000 clones, 85% of them seen just once; the ten biggest clones take up 2% to 3%. The source material was peripheral blood. The receptors were gathered from a woman between 70 and 85 years old with COVID-19, enrolled during active disease.

This clone was seen only once. This chain joins TRBV10-3 and TRBJ1-3; D is possibly TRBD1 (5 bases). The CDR3 length is 17 residues. Trimming took 0 bases from V and 0 from J, leaving 12 bases between them. Per germline, CDR1 ENHRY and CDR2 SYGVKD. The chain's CDR3 is CAISESRLTASGNTIYF. In DNA, the CDR3 is TGTGCCATCAGTGAGTCGAGGCTGACAGCCTCTGGAAACACCATATATTTT.

This clone is a singleton in its sample. The gene calls are TRBV7-9 and TRBJ1-2; no clear D. The CDR3 loop spans 15 amino acids. The V gene's germline CDR1 is SEHNR and CDR2 FQNEAQ (reference sequence). Deletions cut 1 base from V and 0 bases from J, with 9 bases between. The CDR3 coding sequence is TGTGCCAGCAGCTTAGATGGTCAGACTAACTATGGCTACACCTTC. Its protein is CASSLDGQTNYGYTF.

The DNA for the CDR3 is TGTGCCAGCAGCCCCAGGGACAGGAGGGGGACGACCGGGGAGCTGTTTTTT. Translating gives CASSPRDRRGTTGELFF. This chain uses TRBV11-3 with TRBJ2-2, with 8 bases that match TRBD1. Trimming took 5 bases from V and 5 from J; bases not matched to a gene: 13. CDR1 SGHNT and CDR2 YENEEA come from the germline V gene. The CDR3 covers 17 residues. Complete variable domain (other parts from reference TRBV11-3 and TRBJ2-2): EAGVVQSPRYKIIEKKQPVAFWCNPISGHNTLYWYLQNLGQGPELLIRYENEEAVDDSQLPKDRFSAERLKGVDSTLKIQPAELGDSAVYLCASSPRDRRGTTGELFFGEGSRLTVL.

V gene TRBV5-1 combines with J gene TRBJ2-5, with TRBD1 identical over 11 bases. Germline V CDR1 and CDR2: SGHRS, YFSETQ. V dropped 4 bases and J dropped 1; count of bases not matched to a gene: 3. The CDR3 has 15 amino acids. The CDR3 bases are TGCGCCAGCAGCCCGGGGACAGGGGGCCAAGAGACCCAGTACTTC. The encoded protein is CASSPGTGGQETQYF.

This chain joins TRBV30 and TRBJ2-7; D not resolved. The V and J ends lost 1 base and 6 bases respectively, with 19 bases between them. In germline, CDR1 is GTSNPN, CDR2 SVGIG (reference sequence). This CDR3 is 15 amino acids long. CDR3 nucleotide sequence: TGTGCCTGGAGTGGTTTCTCCGGTGTTTCGGGCGAGCAGTACTTC. Its protein is CAWSGFSGVSGEQYF.

The rearrangement links TRBV7-9 to TRBJ1-6; D perhaps matches TRBD1 (6 bases). CDR3 size: 13 residues. V lost 3 bases, J lost 10 bases, and 10 bases lay in between. Per germline, CDR1 SEHNR and CDR2 FQNEAQ (reference sequence). The CDR3 region has the DNA TGTGCCAGCAGCTTTACAGGGAAATCACCCCTCCACTTT. It is translated as CASSFTGKSPLHF. The full variable domain, in which reference TRBV7-9 and TRBJ1-6 provide the parts outside the CDR3, is DTGVSQNPRHKITKRGQNVTFRCDPISEHNRLYWYRQTLGQGPEFLTYFQNEAQLEKSRLLSDRFSAERPKGSFSTLEIQRTEQGDSAMYLCASSFTGKSPLHFGNGTRLTVT.

V is TRBV2 and J is TRBJ1-1; 12 nucleotides agree with TRBD1. There are 14 residues in the CDR3. Germline assignment: CDR1 SNHLY and CDR2 FYNNEI. V shed 7 bases and J 3 bases; nucleotides not matched to a gene: 3. The CDR3 reads CASKGDRGHTEAFF. In nucleotides, the CDR3 is TGTGCCAGCAAGGGGGACAGGGGGCACACTGAAGCTTTCTTT.

This chain joins TRBV27 and TRBJ1-2; D is possibly TRBD1 (5 bases). The CDR3 extends over 15 amino acids. CDR1 is MNHEY, CDR2 SMNVEV, per germline (reference sequence). V dropped 3 bases and J dropped 3 bases, with 14 bases sitting between them. The DNA of the CDR3 is TGTGCCAGCAGTTTCCGACTCGGGGGAGACTATGGCTACACCTTC. Encoded protein: CASSFRLGGDYGYTF.

The gene calls are TRBV3-1 (or the pseudogene TRBV3-2) and TRBJ1-5; TRBD1 might be the D (5 bases). V dropped 3 bases and J dropped 0 bases, with 9 bases sitting between them. The CDR3 contains 15 residues. Germline V lookup: CDR1 LGHDT, CDR2 YNNKEL (reference sequence). In DNA, the CDR3 is TGTGCCAGCAGCCAGGGGGGGAATAGCAATCAGCCCCAGCATTTT. Translated, it gives CASSQGGNSNQPQHF.